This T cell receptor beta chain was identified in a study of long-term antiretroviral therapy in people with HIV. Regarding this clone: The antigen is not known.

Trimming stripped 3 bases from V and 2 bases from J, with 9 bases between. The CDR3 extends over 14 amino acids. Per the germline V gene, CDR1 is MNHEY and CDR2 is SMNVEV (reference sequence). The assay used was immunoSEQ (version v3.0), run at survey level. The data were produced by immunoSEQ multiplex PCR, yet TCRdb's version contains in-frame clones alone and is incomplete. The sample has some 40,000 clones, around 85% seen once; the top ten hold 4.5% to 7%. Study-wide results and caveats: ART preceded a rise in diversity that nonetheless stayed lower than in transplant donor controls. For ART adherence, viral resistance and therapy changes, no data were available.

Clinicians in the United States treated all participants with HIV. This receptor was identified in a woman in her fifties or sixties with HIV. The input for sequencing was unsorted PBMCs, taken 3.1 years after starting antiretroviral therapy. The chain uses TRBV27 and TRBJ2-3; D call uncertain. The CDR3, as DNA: TGTGCCAGCAGTTTTTTTACCCACACAGATACGCAGTATTTT. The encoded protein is CASSFFTHTDTQYF.